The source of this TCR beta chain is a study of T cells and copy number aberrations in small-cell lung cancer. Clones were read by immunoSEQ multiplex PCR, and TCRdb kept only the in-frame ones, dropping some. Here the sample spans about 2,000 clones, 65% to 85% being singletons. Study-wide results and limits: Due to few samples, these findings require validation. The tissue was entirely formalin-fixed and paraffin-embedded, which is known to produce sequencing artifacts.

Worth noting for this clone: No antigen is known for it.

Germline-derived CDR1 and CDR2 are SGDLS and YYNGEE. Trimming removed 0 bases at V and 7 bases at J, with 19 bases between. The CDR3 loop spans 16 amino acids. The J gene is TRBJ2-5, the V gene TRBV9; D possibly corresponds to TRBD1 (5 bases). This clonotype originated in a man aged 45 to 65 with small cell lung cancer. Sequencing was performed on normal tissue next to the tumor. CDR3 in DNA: TGTGCCAGCAGCGTAGAAAGGGGTGGGCTAGGGGCGACCCAGTACTTC. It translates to CASSVERGGLGATQYF.